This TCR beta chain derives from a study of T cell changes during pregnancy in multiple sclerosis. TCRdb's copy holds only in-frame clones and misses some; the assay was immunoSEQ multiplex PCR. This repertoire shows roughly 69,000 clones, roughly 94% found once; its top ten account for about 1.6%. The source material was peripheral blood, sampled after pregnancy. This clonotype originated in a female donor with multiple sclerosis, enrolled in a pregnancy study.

In DNA form, the CDR3 reads TGTGCCAGCAGCGGCCGACAGACCTCGAACACTGAAGCTTTCTTT. It is translated as CASSGRQTSNTEAFF. The V and J genes are TRBV9 and TRBJ1-1; a weak D match, TRBD1 (5 bases). The V gene's germline CDR1 is SGDLS and CDR2 YYNGEE. The length of the CDR3 is 15 residues. V was trimmed by 3 bases and J by 1 base, leaving 13 bases between them.